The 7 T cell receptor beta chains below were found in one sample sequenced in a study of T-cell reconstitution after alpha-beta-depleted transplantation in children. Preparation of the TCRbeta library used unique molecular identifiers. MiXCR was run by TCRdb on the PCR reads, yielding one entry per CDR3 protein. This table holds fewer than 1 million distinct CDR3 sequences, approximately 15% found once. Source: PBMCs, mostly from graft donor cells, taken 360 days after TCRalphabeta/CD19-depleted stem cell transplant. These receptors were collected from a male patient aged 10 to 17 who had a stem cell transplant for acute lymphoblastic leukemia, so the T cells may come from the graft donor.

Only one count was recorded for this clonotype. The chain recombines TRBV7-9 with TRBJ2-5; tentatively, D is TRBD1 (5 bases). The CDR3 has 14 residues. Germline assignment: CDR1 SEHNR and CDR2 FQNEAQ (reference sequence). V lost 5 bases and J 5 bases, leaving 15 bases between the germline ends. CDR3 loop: CASSPPGILETQYF. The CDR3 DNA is TGTGCCAGCAGCCCGCCAGGGATACTGGAGACCCAGTACTTC.

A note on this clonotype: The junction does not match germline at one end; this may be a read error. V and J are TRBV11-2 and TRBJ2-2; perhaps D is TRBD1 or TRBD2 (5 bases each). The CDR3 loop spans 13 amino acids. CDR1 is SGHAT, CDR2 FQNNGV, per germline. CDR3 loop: CASNWGRTEELFF. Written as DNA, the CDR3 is TGTGCCAGCAACTGGGGACGGACCGAGGAGCTGTTTTTT.

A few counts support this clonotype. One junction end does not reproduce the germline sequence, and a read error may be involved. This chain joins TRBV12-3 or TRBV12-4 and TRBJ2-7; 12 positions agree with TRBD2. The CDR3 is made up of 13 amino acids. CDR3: CASSSRLAGDGRF. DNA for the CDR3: TGTGCCAGCAGCTCCCGACTAGCGGGGGACGGGAGGTTC.

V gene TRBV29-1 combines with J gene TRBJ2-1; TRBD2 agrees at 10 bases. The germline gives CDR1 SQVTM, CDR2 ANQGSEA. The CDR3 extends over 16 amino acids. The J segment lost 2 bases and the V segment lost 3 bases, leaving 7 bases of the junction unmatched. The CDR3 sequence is CSVDGTSATTYNEQFF. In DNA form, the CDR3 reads TGCAGCGTTGATGGGACTAGCGCGACCACCTACAATGAGCAGTTCTTC.

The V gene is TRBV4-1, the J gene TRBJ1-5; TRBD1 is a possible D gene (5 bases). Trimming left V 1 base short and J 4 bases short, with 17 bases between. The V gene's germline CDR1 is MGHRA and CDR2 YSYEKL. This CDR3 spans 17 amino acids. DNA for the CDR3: TGCGCCAGCAGCCAAGGGGTTTTTCGGGGCCCAAATCAGCCCCAGCATTTT. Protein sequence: CASSQGVFRGPNQPQHF.

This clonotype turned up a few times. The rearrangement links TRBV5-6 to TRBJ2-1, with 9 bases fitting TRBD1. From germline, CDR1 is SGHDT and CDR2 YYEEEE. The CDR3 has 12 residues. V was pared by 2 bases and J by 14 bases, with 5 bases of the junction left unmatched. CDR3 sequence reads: CASSFGTGKKFF. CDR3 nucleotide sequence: TGTGCCAGCAGCTTCGGGACAGGGAAAAAGTTCTTC. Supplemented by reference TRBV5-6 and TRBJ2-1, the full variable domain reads DAGVTQSPTHLIKTRGQQVTLRCSPKSGHDTVSWYQQALGQGPQFIFQYYEEEERQRGNFPDRFSGHQFPNYSSELNVNALLLGDSALYLCASSFGTGKKFFGPGTRLTVL.

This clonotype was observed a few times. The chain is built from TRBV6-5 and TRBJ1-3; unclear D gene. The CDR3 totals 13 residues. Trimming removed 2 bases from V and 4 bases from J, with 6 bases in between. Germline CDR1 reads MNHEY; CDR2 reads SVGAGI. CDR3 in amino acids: CASSYGNGNTIYF. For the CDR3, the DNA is TGTGCCAGCAGTTACGGGAACGGAAACACCATATATTTT.